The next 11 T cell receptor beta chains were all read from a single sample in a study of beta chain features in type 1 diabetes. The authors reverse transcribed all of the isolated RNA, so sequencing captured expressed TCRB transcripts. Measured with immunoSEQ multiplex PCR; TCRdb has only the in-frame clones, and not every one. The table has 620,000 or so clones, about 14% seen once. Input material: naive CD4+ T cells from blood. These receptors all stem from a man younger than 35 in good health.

The CDR3 region has the DNA TGTGCCATCAGAAGTATGGGGGAAAATCAGCCCCAGCATTTT. The encoded protein is CAIRSMGENQPQHF. This chain links TRBV28 with TRBJ1-5, with D tentatively TRBD1 (5 bases). The CDR3 length is 14 residues. The germline V gene encodes CDR1 MDHEN and CDR2 SYDVKM. V lost 10 bases, J lost 4 bases, and 17 bases lay in between. Full variable domain (rest looked up from reference TRBV28 and TRBJ1-5): DVKVTQSSRYLVKRTGEKVFLECVQDMDHENMFWYRQDPGLGLRLIYFSYDVKMKEKGDIPEGYSVSREKKERFSLILESASTNQTSMYLCAIRSMGENQPQHFGDGTRLSIL.

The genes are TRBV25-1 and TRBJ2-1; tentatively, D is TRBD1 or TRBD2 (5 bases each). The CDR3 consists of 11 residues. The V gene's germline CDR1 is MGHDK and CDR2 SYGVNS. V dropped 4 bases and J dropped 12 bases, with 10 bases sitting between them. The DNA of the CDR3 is TGTGCCAGCAGTGGGGGGTTAGGGCAGTTCTTC. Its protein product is CASSGGLGQFF. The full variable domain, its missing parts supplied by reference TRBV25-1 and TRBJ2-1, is EADIYQTPRYLVIGTGKKITLECSQTMGHDKMYWYQQDPGMELHLIHYSYGVNSTEKGDLSSESTVSRIRTEHFPLTLESARPSHTSQYLCASSGGLGQFFGPGTRLTVL.

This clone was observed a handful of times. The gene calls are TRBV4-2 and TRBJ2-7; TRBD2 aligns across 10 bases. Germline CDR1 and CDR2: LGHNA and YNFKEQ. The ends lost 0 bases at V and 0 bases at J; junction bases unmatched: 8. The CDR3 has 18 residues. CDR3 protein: CASSQDQGLADFSYEQYF. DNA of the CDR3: TGTGCCAGCAGCCAAGATCAAGGACTAGCGGACTTCTCCTACGAGCAGTACTTC.

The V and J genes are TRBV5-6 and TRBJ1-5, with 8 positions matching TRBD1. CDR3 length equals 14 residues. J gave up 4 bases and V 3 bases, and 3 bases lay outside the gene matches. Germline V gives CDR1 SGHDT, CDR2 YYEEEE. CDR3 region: CASSSDRDNQPQHF. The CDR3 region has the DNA TGTGCCAGCAGCTCGGACAGGGATAATCAGCCCCAGCATTTT. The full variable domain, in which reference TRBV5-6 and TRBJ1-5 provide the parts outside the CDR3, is DAGVTQSPTHLIKTRGQQVTLRCSPKSGHDTVSWYQQALGQGPQFIFQYYEEEERQRGNFPDRFSGHQFPNYSSELNVNALLLGDSALYLCASSSDRDNQPQHFGDGTRLSIL.

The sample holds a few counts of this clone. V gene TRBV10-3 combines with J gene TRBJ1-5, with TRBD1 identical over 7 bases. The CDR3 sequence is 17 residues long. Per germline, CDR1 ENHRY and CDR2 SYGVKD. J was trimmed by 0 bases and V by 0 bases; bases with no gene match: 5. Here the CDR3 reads CAISESDRGLSNQPQHF. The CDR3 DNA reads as TGTGCCATCAGTGAGTCGGATAGGGGGCTTAGCAATCAGCCCCAGCATTTT.

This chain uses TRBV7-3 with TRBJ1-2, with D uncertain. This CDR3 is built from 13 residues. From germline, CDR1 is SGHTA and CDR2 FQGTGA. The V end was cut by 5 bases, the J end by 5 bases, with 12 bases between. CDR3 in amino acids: CASSLQAGYGYTF. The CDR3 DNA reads TGTGCCAGCAGCCTCCAGGCGGGGTATGGCTACACCTTC.

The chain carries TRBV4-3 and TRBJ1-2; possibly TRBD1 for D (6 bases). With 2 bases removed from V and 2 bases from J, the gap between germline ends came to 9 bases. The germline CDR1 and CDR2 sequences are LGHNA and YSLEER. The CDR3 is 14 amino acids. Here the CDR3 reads CASSQLTGNYGYTF. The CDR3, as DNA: TGCGCCAGCAGCCAATTGACAGGCAACTATGGCTACACCTTC.

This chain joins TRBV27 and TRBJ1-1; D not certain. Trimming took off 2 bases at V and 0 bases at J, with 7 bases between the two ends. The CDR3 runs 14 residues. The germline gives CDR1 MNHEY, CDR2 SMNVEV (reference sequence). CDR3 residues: CASSLRWLNTEAFF. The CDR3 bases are TGTGCCAGCAGTTTAAGGTGGCTGAACACTGAAGCTTTCTTT.

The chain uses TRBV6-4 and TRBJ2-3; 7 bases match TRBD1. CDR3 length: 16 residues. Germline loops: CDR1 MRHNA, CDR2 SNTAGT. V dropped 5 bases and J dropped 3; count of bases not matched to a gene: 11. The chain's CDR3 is CASSPEMRGLTDTQYF. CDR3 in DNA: TGTGCCAGCAGTCCCGAGATGAGGGGGCTAACAGATACGCAGTATTTT.

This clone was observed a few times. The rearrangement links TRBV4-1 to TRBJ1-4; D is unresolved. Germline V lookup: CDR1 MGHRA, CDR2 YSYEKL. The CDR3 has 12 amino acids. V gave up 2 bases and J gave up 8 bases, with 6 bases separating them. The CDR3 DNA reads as TGCGCCAGCAGCCAAACCCGGGAAAAACTGTTTTTT. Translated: CASSQTREKLFF.

For the CDR3, the DNA is TGTGCCAGCAGCTTATATATCGCGCTGACTGTGGACGGCTACACCTTC. This sequence encodes CASSLYIALTVDGYTF. The chain links TRBV7-2 to TRBJ1-2; D remains ambiguous. V lost 2 bases to trimming and J lost 8 bases, with 21 bases between them. From germline, CDR1 is SGHTA and CDR2 FQGNSA. The CDR3 is 16 residues long.